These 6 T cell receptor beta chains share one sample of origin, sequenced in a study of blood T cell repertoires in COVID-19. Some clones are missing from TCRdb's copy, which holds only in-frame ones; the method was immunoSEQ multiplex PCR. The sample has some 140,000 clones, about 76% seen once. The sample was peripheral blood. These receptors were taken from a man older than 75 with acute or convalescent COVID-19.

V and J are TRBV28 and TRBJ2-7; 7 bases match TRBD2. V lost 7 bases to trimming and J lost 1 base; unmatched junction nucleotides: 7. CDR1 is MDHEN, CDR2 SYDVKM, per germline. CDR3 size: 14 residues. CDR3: CASISPGGSYEQYF. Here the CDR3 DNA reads TGTGCCAGCATCAGCCCCGGGGGGTCCTACGAGCAGTACTTC.

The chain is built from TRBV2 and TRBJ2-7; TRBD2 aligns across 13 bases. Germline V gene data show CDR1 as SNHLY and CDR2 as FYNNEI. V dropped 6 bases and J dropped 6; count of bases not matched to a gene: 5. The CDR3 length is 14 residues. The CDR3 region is CASRAGLAGSEQYF. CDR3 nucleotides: TGTGCCAGCAGGGCGGGACTAGCGGGGTCCGAGCAGTACTTC.

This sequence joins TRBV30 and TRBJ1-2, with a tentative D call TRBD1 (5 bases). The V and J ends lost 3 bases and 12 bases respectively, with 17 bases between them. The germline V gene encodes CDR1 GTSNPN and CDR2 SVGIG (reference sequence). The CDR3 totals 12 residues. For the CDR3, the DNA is TGTGCCTGGAGCCGCGGGACGGCCAGGGACACCTTC. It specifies CAWSRGTARDTF.

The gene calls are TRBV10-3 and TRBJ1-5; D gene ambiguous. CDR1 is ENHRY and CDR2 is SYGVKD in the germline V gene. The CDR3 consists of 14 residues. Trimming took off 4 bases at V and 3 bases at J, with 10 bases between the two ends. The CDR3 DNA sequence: TGTGCCATCAGTGTTAGTTACCTCAATCAGCCCCAGCATTTT. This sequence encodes CAISVSYLNQPQHF.

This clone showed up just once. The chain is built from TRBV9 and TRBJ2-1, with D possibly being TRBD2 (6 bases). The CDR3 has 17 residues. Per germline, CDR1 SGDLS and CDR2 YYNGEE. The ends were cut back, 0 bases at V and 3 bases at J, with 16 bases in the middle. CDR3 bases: TGTGCCAGCAGCGTAGAGCCTCATGGGACTTTCTACAATGAGCAGTTCTTC. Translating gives CASSVEPHGTFYNEQFF. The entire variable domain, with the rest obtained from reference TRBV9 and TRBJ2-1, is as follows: DSGVTQTPKHLITATGQRVTLRCSPRSGDLSVYWYQQSLDQGLQFLIQYYNGEERAKGNILERFSAQQFPDLHSELNLSSLELGDSALYFCASSVEPHGTFYNEQFFGPGTRLTVL.

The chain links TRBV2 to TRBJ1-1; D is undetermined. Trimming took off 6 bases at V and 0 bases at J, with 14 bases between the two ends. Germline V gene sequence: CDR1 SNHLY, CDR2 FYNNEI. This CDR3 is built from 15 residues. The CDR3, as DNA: TGTGCCAGCAGGAGGAGGCGGCTCATGAACACTGAAGCTTTCTTT. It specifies CASRRRRLMNTEAFF. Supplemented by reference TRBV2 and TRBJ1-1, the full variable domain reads EPEVTQTPSHQVTQMGQEVILRCVPISNHLYFYWYRQILGQKVEFLVSFYNNEISEKSEIFDDQFSVERPDGSNFTLKIRSTKLEDSAMYFCASRRRRLMNTEAFFGQGTRLTVV.